Sequencing of this TCR beta chain was carried out in a study of cytotoxic CD8 clonotypes in ibrutinib-treated CLL. Study context: Among patients, approximately 24 responded partially and 2 completely; around 14 then stayed remitted and some 12 progressed after median about 68 months.

Generated by immunoSEQ multiplex PCR, the TCRdb table keeps only in-frame clones and is missing some. The sample includes just over 200,000 clones, over 65% of them seen just once. This clonotype originated in a human donor with chronic lymphocytic leukemia. Specimen: PBMCs, collected after 12 months of ibrutinib treatment.

Here the CDR3 DNA reads TGTGCCAGCAGCTCGGGACTAGCGGGAGGAGGTACGCAGTATTTT. Translated, it gives CASSSGLAGGGTQYF. This chain connects TRBV7-8 to TRBJ2-3; TRBD2 matches 15 bases. V shed 4 bases, J shed 8 bases, and the junction held 4 bases outside the gene matches. CDR3 length: 15 residues. The germline gives CDR1 SGHVS, CDR2 FQNEAQ.